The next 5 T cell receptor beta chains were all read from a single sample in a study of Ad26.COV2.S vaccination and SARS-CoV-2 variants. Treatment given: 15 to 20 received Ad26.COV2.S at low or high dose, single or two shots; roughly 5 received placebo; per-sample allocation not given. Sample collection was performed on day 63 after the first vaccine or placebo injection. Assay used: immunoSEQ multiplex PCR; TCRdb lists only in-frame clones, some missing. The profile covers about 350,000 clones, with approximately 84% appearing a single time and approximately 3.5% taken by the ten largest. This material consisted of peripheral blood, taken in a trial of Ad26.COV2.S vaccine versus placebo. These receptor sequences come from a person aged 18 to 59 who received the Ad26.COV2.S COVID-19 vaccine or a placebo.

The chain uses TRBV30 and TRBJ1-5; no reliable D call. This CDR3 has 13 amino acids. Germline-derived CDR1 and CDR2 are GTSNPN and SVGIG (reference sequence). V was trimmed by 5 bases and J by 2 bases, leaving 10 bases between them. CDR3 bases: TGTGCCTGGTCGGACGTAGGCAATCAGCCCCAGCATTTT. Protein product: CAWSDVGNQPQHF.

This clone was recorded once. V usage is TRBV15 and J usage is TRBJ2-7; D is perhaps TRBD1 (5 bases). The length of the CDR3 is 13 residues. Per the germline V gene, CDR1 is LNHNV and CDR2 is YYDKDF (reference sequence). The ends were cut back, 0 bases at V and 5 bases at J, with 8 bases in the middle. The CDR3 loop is CATSRETVNEQYF. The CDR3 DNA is TGTGCCACCAGCAGAGAGACAGTGAACGAGCAGTACTTC.

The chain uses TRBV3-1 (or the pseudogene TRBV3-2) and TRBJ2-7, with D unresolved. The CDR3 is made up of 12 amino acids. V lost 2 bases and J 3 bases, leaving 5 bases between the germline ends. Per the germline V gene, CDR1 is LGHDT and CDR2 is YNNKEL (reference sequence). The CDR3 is CASSQSIYEQYF. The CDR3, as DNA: TGTGCCAGCAGCCAATCGATCTACGAGCAGTACTTC.

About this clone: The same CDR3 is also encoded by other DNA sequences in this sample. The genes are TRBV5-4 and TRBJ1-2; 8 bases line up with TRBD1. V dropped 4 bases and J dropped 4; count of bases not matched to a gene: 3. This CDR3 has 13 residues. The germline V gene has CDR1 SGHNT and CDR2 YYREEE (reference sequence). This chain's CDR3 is CASSPGQGYGYTF. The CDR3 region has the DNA TGTGCCAGCAGCCCCGGACAGGGCTATGGCTACACCTTC.

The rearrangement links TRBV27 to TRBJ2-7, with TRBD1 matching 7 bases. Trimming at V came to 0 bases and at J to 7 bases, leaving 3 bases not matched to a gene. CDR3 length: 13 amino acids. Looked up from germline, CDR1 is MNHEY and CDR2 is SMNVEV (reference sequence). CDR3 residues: CASSLSRQGEQYF. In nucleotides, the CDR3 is TGTGCCAGCAGTTTATCCCGACAGGGAGAGCAGTACTTC.